These 15 T cell receptor beta chains came from one sample sequenced in a study of T-cell reconstitution after alpha-beta-depleted transplantation in children (dated by TCRdb to about 2016). The treatment or condition label for this specimen denotes: allogeneic hematopoietic cell transplantation with graft depleted of TCRalphabeta T cells and CD19 B cells. Receptors were amplified or captured by PCR. The data were produced on an Illumina HiSeq 2500. To normalize quantification of the TCRbeta repertoire, the TCR libraries were built with molecular barcoding that relied on unique molecular identifiers. The public sequencing data were trimmed at Q25 with fastp and processed into clonotypes with MiXCR by TCRdb, which kept only in-frame beta chains. Each entry is one CDR3 protein sequence, shown with its most common DNA and genes. This sample comprises some 440,000 distinct CDR3 sequences, about a sixth of them detected only once. The ten largest clones represent over 25% of the sample.

Sequencing was performed on PBMCs, mostly from graft donor cells, taken 360 days after TCRalphabeta/CD19-depleted stem cell transplant. The receptors were sampled from a boy younger than two who had a stem cell transplant for Wiskott-Aldrich syndrome, so the T cells may come from the graft donor.

The V gene is TRBV20-1, the J gene TRBJ2-7; TRBD1 or TRBD2 may be the D gene (5 bases each). V was cut by 3 bases and J by 6 bases, with 18 bases left in between. The CDR3 loop spans 14 amino acids. Germline-derived CDR1 and CDR2 are DFQATT and SNEGSKA (reference sequence). The CDR3 bases are TGCAGTGCTAGCCCTTGGGGGACCCTCATCGAGCAGTACTTC. This translates into CSASPWGTLIEQYF.

The count of this clonotype is one. The chain employs TRBV4-1 and TRBJ2-3; TRBD1 or TRBD2 may be the D gene (6 bases each). The CDR3 sequence is 14 residues long. Germline CDR1 is MGHRA and CDR2 is YSYEKL. Between the trimmed V and J ends, which lost 6 bases and 4 bases, there was a span of 14 bases. CDR3 nucleotides: TGCGCCAGCAGTGGGACGGGGGCGCCAGATACGCAGTATTTT. It specifies CASSGTGAPDTQYF.

The chain links TRBV12-3 or TRBV12-4 to TRBJ2-1, with TRBD2 matching over 10 bases. V trimming: 6 bases; J trimming: 5 bases; junction bases outside the gene matches: 7. This CDR3 contains 15 residues. The CDR3 coding sequence is TGTGCCAGCAGCTCCTATAGCGGGAGGCACAATGAGCAGTTCTTC. Protein product: CASSSYSGRHNEQFF.

This clonotype was observed a handful of times. The rearrangement uses TRBV7-2 and TRBJ2-3; 9 bases map to TRBD2. The CDR3 is 15 amino acids. With V trimmed by 0 bases and J by 7 bases, 5 bases remained unmatched. The germline V gene has CDR1 SGHTA and CDR2 FQGNSA. CDR3 nucleotide sequence: TGTGCCAGCAGCTTAGCGGCGGGGGGGCCATATACGCAGTATTTT. It is translated as CASSLAAGGPYTQYF.

In its sample, this clonotype was seen many times. J is TRBJ2-1 and V is TRBV7-8; tentative D call: TRBD1 (6 bases). The CDR3 extends over 12 amino acids. V lost 5 bases to trimming and J lost 12 bases, with 14 bases between them. CDR1 is SGHVS and CDR2 is FQNEAQ in the germline V gene. The CDR3 DNA follows: TGTGCCAGCAGCCCGTGGACAGCAGGGCAGTTCTTC. This codes for CASSPWTAGQFF.

There are a few counts of this clonotype. CDR3 protein: CASSQGGGLSTDTQYF. The CDR3 nucleotides are TGTGCCAGCAGCCAAGGCGGGGGCCTTAGCACAGATACGCAGTATTTT. The chain carries TRBV3-1 and TRBJ2-3; tentative D call: TRBD2 (7 bases). Germline CDR1 reads LGHDT; CDR2 reads YNNKEL (reference sequence). The CDR3 runs 16 residues. V lost 1 base and J lost 0, with 11 bases in between.

V and J are TRBV4-3 and TRBJ2-1; D may be TRBD2 (5 bases). V was clipped by 1 base and J by 0 bases, with 13 bases between them. The germline gives CDR1 LGHNA, CDR2 YSLEER. This CDR3 is 17 amino acids long. The CDR3 DNA follows: TGCGCCAGCAGCCAAGCCCCAGCGGCTAGCTCCTACAATGAGCAGTTCTTC. The encoded protein is CASSQAPAASSYNEQFF.

This clonotype was found a few times. The chain links TRBV20-1 to TRBJ2-1; possible D gene TRBD2, 6 bases. This CDR3 is 14 amino acids long. Germline assignment: CDR1 DFQATT and CDR2 SNEGSKA (reference sequence). Trimming shortened V by 2 bases and J by 3 bases, and 11 bases separated the two germline ends. The CDR3 region is CSARRAGYYNEQFF. The CDR3 DNA is TGCAGTGCTAGACGGGCGGGGTACTACAATGAGCAGTTCTTC.

The chain uses TRBV5-1 and TRBJ2-7; perhaps D is TRBD1 or TRBD2 (6 bases each). Trimming removed 3 bases from V and 0 bases from J, with 10 bases in between. Germline loops: CDR1 SGHRS, CDR2 YFSETQ. The CDR3 is 14 residues long. CDR3 protein: CASSSGASSYEQYF. The DNA of the CDR3 is TGCGCCAGCAGCTCGGGGGCCTCCTCCTACGAGCAGTACTTC.

This clonotype was observed a handful of times. CDR3 sequence: CASSPRLPRETQYF. The CDR3 coding sequence is TGCGCCAGCAGCCCAAGACTACCGAGGGAGACCCAGTACTTC. V gene TRBV5-1 combines with J gene TRBJ2-5; D is possibly TRBD2 (5 bases). The CDR3 spans 14 residues. From germline, CDR1 is SGHRS and CDR2 YFSETQ. Trimming pared 4 bases from V and 5 bases from J, leaving 15 bases between.

This clonotype came up a few times. The chain combines TRBV2 with TRBJ2-7; D remains unclear. Germline CDR1 reads SNHLY; CDR2 reads FYNNEI. The CDR3 extends over 13 amino acids. Deletions cut 6 bases from V and 6 bases from J, with 15 bases between. The CDR3 DNA is TGTGCCAGCAGGCCCGTTCGACCGATCGAGCAGTACTTC. It yields the protein CASRPVRPIEQYF.

V and J are TRBV5-1 and TRBJ2-6; 11 bases align to TRBD2. The CDR3 spans 20 residues. The V gene's germline CDR1 is SGHRS and CDR2 YFSETQ. After removal of 5 bases from V and 1 base from J, the junction contained 14 bases not matched to a gene. CDR3 protein: CASSPWVAGGPSSGANVLTF. In nucleotides, the CDR3 is TGCGCCAGCAGTCCGTGGGTAGCGGGAGGGCCGTCTTCTGGGGCCAACGTCCTGACTTTC.

The chain has TRBV11-2 and TRBJ2-1; D unresolved. The CDR3 has 14 residues. Trimming removed 0 bases from V and 6 bases from J, with 9 bases in between. CDR1 and CDR2 (germline): SGHAT, FQNNGV. Written as DNA, the CDR3 is TGTGCCAGCAGCTTAGATCGTCGGGTCAATGAGCAGTTCTTC. Translated: CASSLDRRVNEQFF.

The CDR3 sequence is CSAKRGLGETQYF. Written as DNA, the CDR3 is TGCAGTGCTAAAAGGGGACTAGGGGAGACCCAGTACTTC. This chain links TRBV20-1 with TRBJ2-5; 8 bases fit TRBD2. This CDR3 has 13 residues. Germline trimming cut 4 bases from V and 5 bases from J; bases unmatched to any gene: 6. Germline-derived CDR1 and CDR2 are DFQATT and SNEGSKA (reference sequence).

The gene calls are TRBV11-2 and TRBJ2-7; 7 nucleotides line up with TRBD1. This CDR3 region has 16 residues. J lost 4 bases, V lost 5 bases, and 14 bases had no gene match. Per germline, CDR1 SGHAT and CDR2 FQNNGV. The CDR3 region is CASSPLDRKGSYEQYF. The CDR3 DNA reads TGTGCCAGCAGCCCCCTGGACAGGAAAGGTTCGTACGAGCAGTACTTC.